Sequencing of this T cell receptor (beta chain) was carried out in a study of molecular identifiers for immune sequencing clone quantification. The CDR3 loop spans 15 amino acids. Germline-derived CDR1 and CDR2 are MNHEY and SMNVEV (reference sequence). Between the trimmed V and J ends, which lost 0 bases and 4 bases, there was a span of 13 bases. The table lists this clonotype with many counts. Bulk TCR libraries were made with methods that had been previously described and with listed TCR primers. One entry per CDR3 protein, called by TCRdb with MiXCR from the PCR reads. Among some 12,000 distinct CDR3 sequences listed, 15% to 20% were seen once.

The clonotype originates from a human donor in good health. Some libraries in this study had Jurkat cell RNA spiked in. The J gene is TRBJ2-7, the V gene TRBV27; D not certain. Sequencing input: naive CD8+ T cells from blood, with Jurkat cell RNA spiked in. Stated subset: FACS-sorted CD8+CD4-CCR7+CD45RA+ naive T cells. CDR3 bases: TGTGCCAGCAGTTTATCGGGTTCCGGATATTACGAGCAGTACTTC. Its protein product is CASSLSGSGYYEQYF.